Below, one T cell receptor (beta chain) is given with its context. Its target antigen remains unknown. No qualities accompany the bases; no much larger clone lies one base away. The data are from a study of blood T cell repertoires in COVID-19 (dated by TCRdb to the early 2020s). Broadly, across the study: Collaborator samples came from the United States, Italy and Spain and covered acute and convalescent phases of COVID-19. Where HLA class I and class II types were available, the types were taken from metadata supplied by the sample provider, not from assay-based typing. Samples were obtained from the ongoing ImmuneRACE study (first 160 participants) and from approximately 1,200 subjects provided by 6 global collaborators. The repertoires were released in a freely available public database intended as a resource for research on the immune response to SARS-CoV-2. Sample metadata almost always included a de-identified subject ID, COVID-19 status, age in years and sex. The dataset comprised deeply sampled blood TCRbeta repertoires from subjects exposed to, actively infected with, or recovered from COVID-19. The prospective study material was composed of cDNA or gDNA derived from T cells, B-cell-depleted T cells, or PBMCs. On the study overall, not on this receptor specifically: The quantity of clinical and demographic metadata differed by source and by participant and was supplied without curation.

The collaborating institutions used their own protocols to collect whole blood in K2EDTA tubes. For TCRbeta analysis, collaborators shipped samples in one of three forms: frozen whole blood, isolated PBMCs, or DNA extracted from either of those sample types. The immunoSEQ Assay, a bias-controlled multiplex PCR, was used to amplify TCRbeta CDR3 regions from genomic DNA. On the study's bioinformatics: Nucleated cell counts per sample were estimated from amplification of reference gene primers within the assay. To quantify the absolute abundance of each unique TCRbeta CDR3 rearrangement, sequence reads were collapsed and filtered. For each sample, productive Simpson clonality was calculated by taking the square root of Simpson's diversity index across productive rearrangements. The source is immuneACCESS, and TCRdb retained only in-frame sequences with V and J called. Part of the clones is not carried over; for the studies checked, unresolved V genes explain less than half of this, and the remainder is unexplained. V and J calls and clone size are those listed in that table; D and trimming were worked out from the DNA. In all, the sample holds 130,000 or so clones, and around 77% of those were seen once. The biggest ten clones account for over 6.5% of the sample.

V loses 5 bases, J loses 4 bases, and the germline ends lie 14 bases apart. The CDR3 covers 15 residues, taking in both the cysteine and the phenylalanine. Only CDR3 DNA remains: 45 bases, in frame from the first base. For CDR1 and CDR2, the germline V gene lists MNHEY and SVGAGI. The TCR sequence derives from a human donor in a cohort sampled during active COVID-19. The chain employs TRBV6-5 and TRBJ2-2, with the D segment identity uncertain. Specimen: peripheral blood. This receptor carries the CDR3 CASSPTVRFTGELFF. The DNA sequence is TGTGCCAGCAGTCCAACTGTGCGGTTCACCGGGGAGCTGTTTTTT.